This TCR beta chain was captured by sequencing in a study of T-cell memory formation after mild COVID-19. Overall study: Largely, the TCR clusters proved donor specific. Whole-study results and caveats: Memory cells collected pre-infection included some clones that later responded, suggesting cross-reactive memory joined.

The authors produced TCR alpha and TCR beta cDNA libraries with sample barcodes and UMIs by 5'RACE using constant-segment primers. TCRdb processed the 5' RACE reads anew with MiXCR; each CDR3 protein has one entry. Among 250,000 to 300,000 distinct CDR3 sequences listed, roughly 16% were seen once. The germline V gene has CDR1 SGHAT and CDR2 FQNNGV. After removal of 5 bases from V and 6 bases from J, the junction contained 2 bases not matched to a gene. This CDR3 is built from 12 residues. This clonotype was observed many times. Antigen specificity is unknown. This TCR was sampled from a man younger than 35 who had mild COVID-19 (a few samples of this study predate the infection). Cell type and time point are not known. The material sequenced was PBMCs or a T cell subset sorted from them (not recorded which). This rearrangement joins TRBV11-2 to TRBJ2-3, with 7 bases aligning to TRBD1. CDR3 coding DNA: TGTGCCAGCAGCCCACAGGGGGATACGCAGTATTTT. Protein product: CASSPQGDTQYF.